Given below is one T cell receptor (beta chain) in context. A quantity of roughly 0.5 to 1 ug RNA underwent reverse transcription using random hexamers. TCRdb independently ran MiXCR on the immunoSEQ multiplex PCR reads; one entry per CDR3 protein. The sample records 150,000 to 200,000 distinct CDR3 sequences, about 94% being singletons. The data derive from a study of CD8 T cells in Susac syndrome. V lost 0 bases and J lost 0; bases outside the gene matches: 5. The CDR3 runs 17 residues. Germline CDR1 MNHEY, CDR2 SVGAGI. The source of this sequence is a human donor in good health. The sample was CD4+ T cells from PBMCs. The V and J genes are TRBV6-5 and TRBJ2-3; 8 bases agree with TRBD2. The CDR3 nucleotides are TGTGCCAGCAGTTACTCAACTAGCGGTGCTAGCACAGATACGCAGTATTTT. Amino acids: CASSYSTSGASTDTQYF.